The clone carrying this T cell receptor beta chain was counted a few times. Its specificity is not known. The V gene lost 5 bases and the J gene lost 4 bases, with 12 bases spanning the gap. The CDR3 totals 14 residues. The sample belongs to a study of T-cell memory formation after mild COVID-19. Study overall: TCR clusters were mostly confined to one donor each.

Using constant-segment primers, 5'RACE produced TCR alpha and TCR beta cDNA libraries carrying sample barcodes and UMIs. In TCRdb, the 5' RACE reads were re-called with MiXCR into one record per CDR3 protein. The profile shows over 350,000 distinct CDR3 sequences, less than 25% of them singletons. Notes on the study in general: Among contracting clones, CD4+ were mainly CM/EM and CD8+ enriched in EMRA. Second-wave clones that peaked on day 37 lacked confirmed SARS-CoV-2 specificity.

This sequence was found in an adult woman who had mild COVID-19 (a few samples of this study predate the infection). Cell type and time point are not known. This chain links TRBV12-3 or TRBV12-4 with TRBJ2-1; perhaps TRBD1 as D (5 bases). The sequenced sample consisted of PBMCs or a T cell subset sorted from them (not recorded which). In DNA, the CDR3 is TGTGCCAGCAGTACATCCCGACAGTACAATGAGCAGTTCTTC. This codes for CASSTSRQYNEQFF.